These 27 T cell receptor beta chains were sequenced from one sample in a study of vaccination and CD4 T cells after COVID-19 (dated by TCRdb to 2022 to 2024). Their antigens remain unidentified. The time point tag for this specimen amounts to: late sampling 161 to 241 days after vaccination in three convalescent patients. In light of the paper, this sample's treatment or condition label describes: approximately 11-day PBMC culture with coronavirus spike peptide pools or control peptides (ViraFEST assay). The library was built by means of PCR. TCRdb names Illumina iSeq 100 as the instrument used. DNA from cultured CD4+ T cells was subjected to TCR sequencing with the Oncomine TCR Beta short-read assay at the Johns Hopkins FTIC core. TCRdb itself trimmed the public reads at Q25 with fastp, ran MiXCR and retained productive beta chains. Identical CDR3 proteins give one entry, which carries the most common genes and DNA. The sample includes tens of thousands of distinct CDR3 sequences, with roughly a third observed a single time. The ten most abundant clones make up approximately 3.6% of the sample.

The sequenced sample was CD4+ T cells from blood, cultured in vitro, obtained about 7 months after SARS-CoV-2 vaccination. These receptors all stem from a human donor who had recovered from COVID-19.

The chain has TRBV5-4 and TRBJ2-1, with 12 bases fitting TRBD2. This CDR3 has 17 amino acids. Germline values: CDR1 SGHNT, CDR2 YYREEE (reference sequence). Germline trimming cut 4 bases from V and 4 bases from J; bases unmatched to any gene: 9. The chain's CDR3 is CASSPARTSGTYNEQFF. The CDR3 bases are TGTGCCAGCAGCCCAGCGAGGACTAGCGGGACATACAATGAGCAGTTCTTC.

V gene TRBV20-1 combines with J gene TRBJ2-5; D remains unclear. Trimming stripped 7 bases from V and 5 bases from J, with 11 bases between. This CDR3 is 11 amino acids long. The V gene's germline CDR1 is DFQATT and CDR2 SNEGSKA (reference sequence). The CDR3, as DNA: TGCAGTGGTGAAGCGAGTGAGACCCAGTACTTC. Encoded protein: CSGEASETQYF.

CDR3 DNA sequence: TGTGCCAGCAGCTTATCACCTAGCGGGGAGACCCAGTACTTC. Translating it yields CASSLSPSGETQYF. This chain joins TRBV7-8 and TRBJ2-5; 8 nucleotides line up with TRBD2. Germline CDR1 reads SGHVS; CDR2 reads FQNEAQ. The CDR3 is made up of 14 amino acids. The ends lost 2 bases at V and 5 bases at J; junction bases unmatched: 4.

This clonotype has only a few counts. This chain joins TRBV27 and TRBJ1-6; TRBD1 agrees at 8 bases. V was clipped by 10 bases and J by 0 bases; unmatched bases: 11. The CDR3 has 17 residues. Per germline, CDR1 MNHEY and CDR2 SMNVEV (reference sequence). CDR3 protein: CATSRQGISSYNSPLHF. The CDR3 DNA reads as TGTGCCACATCAAGACAGGGGATTAGCTCCTATAATTCACCCCTCCACTTT.

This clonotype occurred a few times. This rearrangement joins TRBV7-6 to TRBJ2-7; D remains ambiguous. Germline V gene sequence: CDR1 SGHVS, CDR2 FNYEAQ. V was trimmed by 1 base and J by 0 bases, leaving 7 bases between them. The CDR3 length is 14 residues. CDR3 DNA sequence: TGTGCCAGCAGCTTAGAGGAATTCTCCTACGAGCAGTACTTC. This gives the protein CASSLEEFSYEQYF.

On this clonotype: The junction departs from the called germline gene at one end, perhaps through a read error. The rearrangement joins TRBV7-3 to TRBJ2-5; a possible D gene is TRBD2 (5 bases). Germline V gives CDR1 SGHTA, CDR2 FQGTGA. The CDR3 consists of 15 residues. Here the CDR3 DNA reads TGTGCCAGCAGCCCAACCGGGATGCTTGAAGAGACCCAGTGCTTC. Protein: CASSPTGMLEETQCF.

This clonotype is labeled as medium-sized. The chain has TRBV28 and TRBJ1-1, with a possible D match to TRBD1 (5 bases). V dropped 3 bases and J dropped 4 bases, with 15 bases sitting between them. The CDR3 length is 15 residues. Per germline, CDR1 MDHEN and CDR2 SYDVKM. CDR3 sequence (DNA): TGTGCCAGCAGTTTTATGGGCAGGGAAAGCACTGAAGCTTTCTTT. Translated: CASSFMGRESTEAFF.

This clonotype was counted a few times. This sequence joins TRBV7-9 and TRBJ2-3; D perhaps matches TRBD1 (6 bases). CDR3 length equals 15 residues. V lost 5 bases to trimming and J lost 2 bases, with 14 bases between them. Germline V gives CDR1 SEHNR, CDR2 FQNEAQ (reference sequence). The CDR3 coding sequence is TGTGCCAGCAGCCCTTACCGGGACAACACAGATACGCAGTATTTT. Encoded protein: CASSPYRDNTDTQYF.

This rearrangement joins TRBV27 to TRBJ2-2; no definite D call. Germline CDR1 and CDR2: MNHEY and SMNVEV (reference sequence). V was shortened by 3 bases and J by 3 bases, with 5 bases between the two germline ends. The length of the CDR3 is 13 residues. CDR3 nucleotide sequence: TGTGCCAGCAGTTTTTGGGACACCGGGGAGCTGTTTTTT. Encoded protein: CASSFWDTGELFF.

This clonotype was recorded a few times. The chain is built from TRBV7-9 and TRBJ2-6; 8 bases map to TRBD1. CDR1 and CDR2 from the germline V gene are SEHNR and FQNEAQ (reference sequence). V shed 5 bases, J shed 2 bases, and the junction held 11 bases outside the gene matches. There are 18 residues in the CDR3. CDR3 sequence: CASSRRQGMAAGANVLTF. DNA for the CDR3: TGTGCCAGCAGCAGGAGACAGGGGATGGCGGCTGGGGCCAACGTCCTGACTTTC.

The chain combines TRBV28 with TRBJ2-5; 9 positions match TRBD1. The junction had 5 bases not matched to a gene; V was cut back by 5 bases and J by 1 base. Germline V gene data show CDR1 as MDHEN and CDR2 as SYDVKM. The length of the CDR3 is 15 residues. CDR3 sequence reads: CASSPGQGPQETQYF. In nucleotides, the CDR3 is TGTGCCAGCAGTCCGGGACAGGGACCCCAAGAGACCCAGTACTTC.

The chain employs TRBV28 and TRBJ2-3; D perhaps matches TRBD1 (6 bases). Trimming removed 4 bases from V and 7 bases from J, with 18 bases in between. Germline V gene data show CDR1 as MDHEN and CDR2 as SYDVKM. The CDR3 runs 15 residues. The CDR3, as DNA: TGTGCCAGCAGTTCTCCCGGGACACCCACTCATACGCAGTATTTT. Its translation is CASSSPGTPTHTQYF.

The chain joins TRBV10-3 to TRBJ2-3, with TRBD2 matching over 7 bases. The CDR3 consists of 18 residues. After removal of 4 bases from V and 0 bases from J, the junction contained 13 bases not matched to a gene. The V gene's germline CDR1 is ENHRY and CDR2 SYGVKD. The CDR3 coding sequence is TGTGCCATCAGTGGAGGATCCGGTAGCGGGTCTAGCACAGATACGCAGTATTTT. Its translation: CAISGGSGSGSSTDTQYF.

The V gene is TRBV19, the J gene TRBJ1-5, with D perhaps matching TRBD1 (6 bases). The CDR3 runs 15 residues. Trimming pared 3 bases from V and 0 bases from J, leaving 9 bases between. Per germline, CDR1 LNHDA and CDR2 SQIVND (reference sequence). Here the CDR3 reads CASSIQQGSNQPQHF. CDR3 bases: TGTGCCAGTAGTATCCAACAGGGTAGCAATCAGCCCCAGCATTTT.

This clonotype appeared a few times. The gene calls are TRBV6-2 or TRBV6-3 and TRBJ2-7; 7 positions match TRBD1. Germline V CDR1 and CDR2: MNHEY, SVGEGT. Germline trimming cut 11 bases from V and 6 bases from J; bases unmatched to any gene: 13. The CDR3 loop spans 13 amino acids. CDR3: CASRQGLYSEQYF. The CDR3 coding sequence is TGTGCCTCCAGACAGGGTCTTTACTCCGAGCAGTACTTC.

The CDR3 DNA reads as TGCAGTGCTAGAGACCCCGGACAGGCCAACACCGGGGAGCTGTTTTTT. It yields the protein CSARDPGQANTGELFF. The chain carries TRBV20-1 and TRBJ2-2; TRBD1 matches at 7 bases. The CDR3 runs to 16 residues. After removal of 0 bases from V and 2 bases from J, the junction contained 6 bases not matched to a gene. Per germline, CDR1 DFQATT and CDR2 SNEGSKA (reference sequence).

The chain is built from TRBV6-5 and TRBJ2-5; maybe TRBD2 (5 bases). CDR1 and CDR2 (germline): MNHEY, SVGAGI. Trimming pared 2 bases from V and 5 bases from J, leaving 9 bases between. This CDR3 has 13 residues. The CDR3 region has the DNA TGTGCCAGCAGTTACAGGCAGCGGGAGACCCAGTACTTC. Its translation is CASSYRQRETQYF.

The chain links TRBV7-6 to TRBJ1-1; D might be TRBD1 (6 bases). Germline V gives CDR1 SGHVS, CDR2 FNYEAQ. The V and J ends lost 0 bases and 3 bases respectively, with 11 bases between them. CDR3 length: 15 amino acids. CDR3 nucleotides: TGTGCCAGCAGCTTAGCGGGGGCGGACTACACTGAAGCTTTCTTT. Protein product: CASSLAGADYTEAFF.

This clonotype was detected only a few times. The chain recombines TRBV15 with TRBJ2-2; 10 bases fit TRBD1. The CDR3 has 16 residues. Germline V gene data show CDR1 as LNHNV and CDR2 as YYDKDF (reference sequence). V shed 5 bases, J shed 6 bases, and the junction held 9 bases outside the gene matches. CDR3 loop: CATSARDRGVAGELFF. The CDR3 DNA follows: TGTGCCACCAGCGCCCGGGACAGGGGAGTAGCCGGGGAGCTGTTTTTT.

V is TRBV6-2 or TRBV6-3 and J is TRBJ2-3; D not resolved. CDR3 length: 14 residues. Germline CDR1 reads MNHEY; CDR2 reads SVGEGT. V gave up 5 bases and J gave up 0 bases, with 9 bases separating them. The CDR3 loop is CASSKGLSTDTQYF. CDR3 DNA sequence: TGTGCCAGCAGTAAGGGCCTCAGCACAGATACGCAGTATTTT.

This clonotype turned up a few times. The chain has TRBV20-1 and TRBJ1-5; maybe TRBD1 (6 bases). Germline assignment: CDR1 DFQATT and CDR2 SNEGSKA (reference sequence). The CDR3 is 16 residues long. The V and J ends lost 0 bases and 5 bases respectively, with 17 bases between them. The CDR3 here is CSARDGRQGGDQPQHF. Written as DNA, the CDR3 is TGCAGTGCTAGAGATGGGCGTCAAGGGGGGGATCAGCCCCAGCATTTT.

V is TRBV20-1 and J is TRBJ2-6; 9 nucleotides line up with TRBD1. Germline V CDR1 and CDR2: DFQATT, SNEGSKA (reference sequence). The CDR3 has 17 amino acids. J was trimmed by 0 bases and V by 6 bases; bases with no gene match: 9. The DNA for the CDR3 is TGCAGTGCCATGGGGGACAGGGACAGCTCTGGGGCCAACGTCCTGACTTTC. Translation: CSAMGDRDSSGANVLTF.

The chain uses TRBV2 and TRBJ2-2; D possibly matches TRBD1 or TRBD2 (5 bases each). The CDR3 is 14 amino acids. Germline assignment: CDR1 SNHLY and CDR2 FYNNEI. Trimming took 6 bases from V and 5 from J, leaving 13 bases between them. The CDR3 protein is CASSRDGGTGELFF. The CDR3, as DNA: TGTGCCAGCAGCCGGGACGGCGGGACCGGGGAGCTGTTTTTT.

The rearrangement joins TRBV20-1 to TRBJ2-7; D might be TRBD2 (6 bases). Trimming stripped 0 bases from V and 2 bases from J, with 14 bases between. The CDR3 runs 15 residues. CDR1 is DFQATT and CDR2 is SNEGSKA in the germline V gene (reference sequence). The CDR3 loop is CSARDIGSVTYEQYF. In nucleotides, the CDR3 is TGCAGTGCTAGAGATATCGGGAGCGTAACCTACGAGCAGTACTTC.

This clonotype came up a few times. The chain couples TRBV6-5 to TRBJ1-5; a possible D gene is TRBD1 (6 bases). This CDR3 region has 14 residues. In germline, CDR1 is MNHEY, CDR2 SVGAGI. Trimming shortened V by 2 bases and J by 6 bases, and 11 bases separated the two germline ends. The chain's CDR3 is CASSYGGAGQPQHF. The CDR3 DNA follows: TGTGCCAGCAGTTACGGGGGGGCGGGTCAGCCCCAGCATTTT.

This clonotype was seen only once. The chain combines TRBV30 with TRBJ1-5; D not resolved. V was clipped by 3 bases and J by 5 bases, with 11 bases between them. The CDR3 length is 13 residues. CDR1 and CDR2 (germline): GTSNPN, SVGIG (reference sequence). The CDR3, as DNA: TGTGCCTGGAGCAACGGATTAGATCAGCCCCAGCATTTT. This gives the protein CAWSNGLDQPQHF.

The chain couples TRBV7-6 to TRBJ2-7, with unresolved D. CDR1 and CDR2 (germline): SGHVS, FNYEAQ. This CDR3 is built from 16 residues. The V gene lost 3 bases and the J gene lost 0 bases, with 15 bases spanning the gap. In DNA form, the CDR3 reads TGTGCCAGCAGCTTTCAGGTTCAGGCGGCCTCCTACGAGCAGTACTTC. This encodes CASSFQVQAASYEQYF.